The next 17 T cell receptor beta chains were all read from a single sample in a study of blood T cells in healthy people across ages. A sample-barcoded 5' primer and a J-beta primer mix were used in a second PCR of about 7 to 12 cycles. TCRdb re-called the 5' RACE reads through MiXCR, storing one row per CDR3 protein. The sample carries roughly 570,000 distinct CDR3 sequences, 25% to 30% recorded once. Specimen: blood. Receptors originate from a woman in her 70s in good health.

This chain joins TRBV6-5 and TRBJ1-1; no firm D call. Germline CDR1 is MNHEY and CDR2 is SVGAGI. The CDR3 has 13 residues. Trimming pared 6 bases from V and 12 bases from J, leaving 20 bases between. The CDR3 protein is CASRLRSAWVTFF. In nucleotides, the CDR3 is TGTGCCAGCAGACTCCGGTCGGCGTGGGTGACTTTCTTT.

This clonotype occurred a few times. The chain links TRBV20-1 to TRBJ1-4; D unclear. CDR1 DFQATT and CDR2 SNEGSKA come from the germline V gene (reference sequence). The CDR3 totals 12 residues. Trimming removed 7 bases from V and 6 bases from J, with 12 bases in between. Here the CDR3 reads CSVVAPDEKLFF. Here the CDR3 DNA reads TGCAGTGTCGTGGCCCCGGATGAAAAACTGTTTTTT.

The CDR3 sequence: CASSLGGLVYGYTF. The CDR3 DNA follows: TGTGCCAGCAGTTTAGGGGGCCTTGTCTATGGCTACACCTTC. The chain carries TRBV12-3 or TRBV12-4 and TRBJ1-2, with D possibly TRBD1 on 5 matching bases. The CDR3 is made up of 14 amino acids. Trimming stripped 1 base from V and 4 bases from J, with 10 bases between.

This clonotype turned up a few times. The V gene is TRBV5-1, the J gene TRBJ1-5; 8 bases align to TRBD1. The CDR3 is made up of 16 amino acids. Germline CDR1 is SGHRS and CDR2 is YFSETQ. After removal of 4 bases from V and 8 bases from J, the junction contained 14 bases not matched to a gene. The CDR3 is CASSPGWTGFNKPQHF. CDR3 bases: TGCGCCAGCAGCCCAGGTTGGACAGGGTTTAATAAGCCCCAGCATTTT. The variable domain in full, completed from reference TRBV5-1 and TRBJ1-5, reads KAGVTQTPRYLIKTRGQQVTLSCSPISGHRSVSWYQQTPGQGLQFLFEYFSETQRNKGNFPGRFSGRQFSNSRSEMNVSTLELGDSALYLCASSPGWTGFNKPQHFGDGTRLSIL.

This chain uses TRBV5-1 with TRBJ1-1; D may be TRBD1 (5 bases). Germline V gene data show CDR1 as SGHRS and CDR2 as YFSETQ. V was shortened by 5 bases and J by 2 bases, with 13 bases between the two germline ends. CDR3 length: 14 amino acids. CDR3 in amino acids: CASSGWQGNTEAFF. CDR3 sequence (DNA): TGCGCCAGCAGTGGCTGGCAGGGAAACACTGAAGCTTTCTTT.

The chain joins TRBV11-2 to TRBJ1-3; 10 bases agree with TRBD1. The CDR3 has 15 amino acids. The germline gives CDR1 SGHAT, CDR2 FQNNGV. Losses at the gene ends were 5 bases for V and 4 bases for J; bases not matched to a gene: 5. The CDR3 reads CASSPRTGGGNTIYF. CDR3 coding DNA: TGTGCCAGCAGCCCCCGGACAGGGGGAGGAAACACCATATATTTT. The variable domain in full, with the rest retrieved from reference TRBV11-2 and TRBJ1-3, is EAGVAQSPRYKIIEKRQSVAFWCNPISGHATLYWYQQILGQGPKLLIQFQNNGVVDDSQLPKDRFSAERLKGVDSTLKIQPAKLEDSAVYLCASSPRTGGGNTIYFGEGSWLTVV.

This clonotype was counted between two and nine times. The rearrangement uses TRBV6-2 or TRBV6-3 and TRBJ2-4; no reliable D call. V gave up 5 bases and J gave up 6 bases, with 14 bases separating them. The V gene's germline CDR1 is MNHEY and CDR2 SVGEGT. The CDR3 has 14 residues. CDR3 bases: TGTGCCAGCAGTCCACCGCTCGTTAGAAACATTCAGTACTTC. This sequence encodes CASSPPLVRNIQYF.

This clonotype has just a few counts. This chain links TRBV20-1 with TRBJ2-7; D gene unclear. Trimming shortened V by 6 bases and J by 2 bases, and 14 bases separated the two germline ends. The CDR3 contains 13 residues. CDR1 is DFQATT, CDR2 SNEGSKA, per germline (reference sequence). DNA for the CDR3: TGCAGTGCACGTTGGAGACATGCCTACGAGCAGTACTTC. Amino acid sequence: CSARWRHAYEQYF.

V and J are TRBV7-9 and TRBJ2-1; D call uncertain. CDR1 SEHNR and CDR2 FQNEAQ come from the germline V gene (reference sequence). The CDR3 has 13 residues. Trimming stripped 4 bases from V and 6 bases from J, with 10 bases between. The DNA for the CDR3 is TGTGCCAGCAGCTCCCCCTCCCCCAATGAGCAGTTCTTC. Its protein is CASSSPSPNEQFF. The complete variable domain, with remaining parts taken from reference TRBV7-9 and TRBJ2-1, reads DTGVSQNPRHKITKRGQNVTFRCDPISEHNRLYWYRQTLGQGPEFLTYFQNEAQLEKSRLLSDRFSAERPKGSFSTLEIQRTEQGDSAMYLCASSSPSPNEQFFGPGTRLTVL.

The V call is TRBV5-6, the J call TRBJ2-5, with 7 bases matching TRBD2. Trimming at V came to 7 bases and at J to 3 bases, leaving 12 bases not matched to a gene. CDR3 length: 15 amino acids. From germline, CDR1 is SGHDT and CDR2 YYEEEE. CDR3 bases: TGTGCCAGCTCGGCGCAGGGAGGGCAAAAAGAGACCCAGTACTTC. It translates to CASSAQGGQKETQYF.

The V gene is TRBV3-1, the J gene TRBJ2-5; the D is unclear. Per germline, CDR1 LGHDT and CDR2 YNNKEL (reference sequence). V lost 4 bases and J 5 bases, leaving 11 bases between the germline ends. The CDR3 runs to 13 residues. In DNA form, the CDR3 reads TGTGCCAGCAGCCTCCTTGGTGTGGAGACCCAGTACTTC. Translating it yields CASSLLGVETQYF.

This clonotype was found many times. The gene calls are TRBV7-2 and TRBJ2-5; no clear D gene. The V end lost 1 base, the J end lost 5 bases, and 5 bases lay between the germline ends. Germline lookup yields CDR1 SGHTA and CDR2 FQGNSA. The CDR3 is 12 amino acids. CDR3 nucleotides: TGTGCCAGCAGCTTAGTTTGGGAGACCCAGTACTTC. It specifies CASSLVWETQYF. Based on the CDR3 plus reference TRBV7-2 and TRBJ2-5, the full variable domain is GAGVSQSPSNKVTEKGKDVELRCDPISGHTALYWYRQSLGQGLEFLIYFQGNSAPDKSGLPSDRFSAERTGGSVSTLTIQRTQQEDSAVYLCASSLVWETQYFGPGTRLLVL.

This chain links TRBV20-1 with TRBJ2-3; the match to TRBD1 covers 7 bases. Looked up from germline, CDR1 is DFQATT and CDR2 is SNEGSKA (reference sequence). There are 13 residues in the CDR3. Unmatched junction bases numbered 3, after V lost 3 bases and J lost 3 bases. The CDR3 sequence is CSARDRITDTQYF. In DNA, the CDR3 is TGCAGTGCTAGGGACAGGATAACAGATACGCAGTATTTT.

The rearrangement joins TRBV7-3 to TRBJ1-6; TRBD1 is a possible D gene (6 bases). The CDR3 totals 15 residues. With 1 base removed from V and 6 bases from J, the gap between germline ends came to 10 bases. CDR1 is SGHTA, CDR2 FQGTGA, per germline. The CDR3 here is CASSLIGGSNSPLHF. The CDR3 coding sequence is TGTGCCAGCAGCTTAATCGGGGGCAGTAATTCACCCCTCCACTTT.

The rearrangement uses TRBV29-1 and TRBJ1-1; D remains unclear. In germline, CDR1 is SQVTM, CDR2 ANQGSEA. The CDR3 is 11 residues long. V gave up 4 bases and J gave up 3 bases, with 6 bases separating them. The CDR3, as DNA: TGCAGCGTTGGGGGTTACACTGAAGCTTTCTTT. Translation gives CSVGGYTEAFF.

Concerning this clonotype: A much more abundant neighbour one base away suggests this may be a read error. J is TRBJ2-1 and V is TRBV28, with 8 bases identical to TRBD2. The CDR3 loop spans 14 amino acids. V was clipped by 5 bases and J by 6 bases; unmatched bases: 6. From germline, CDR1 is MDHEN and CDR2 SYDVKM. The CDR3 nucleotides are TGTGCCAGCAGTCCCAGCGGGGGCTGCAATGAGCAGTTCTTC. Encoded protein: CASSPSGGCNEQFF.

This sequence joins TRBV20-1 and TRBJ2-3; 7 positions agree with TRBD2. The CDR3 is 17 amino acids. V lost 2 bases and J lost 9; bases outside the gene matches: 20. Germline V gene lookup returns CDR1 DFQATT and CDR2 SNEGSKA (reference sequence). The CDR3 loop reads CSARSIQRGATQRTQYF. CDR3 DNA sequence: TGCAGTGCTAGATCAATCCAGCGGGGAGCAACACAGAGGACGCAGTATTTT.